The T cell receptor (beta chain) described here comes from a study of blood T cell repertoires in COVID-19. Across the whole study: Acute and convalescent COVID-19 specimens originated in the United States, Italy and Spain.

CDR3 length equals 14 residues. CDR1 PRHDT and CDR2 FYEKMQ come from the germline V gene (reference sequence). V lost 5 bases and J lost 4; bases outside the gene matches: 3. In the authors' methods: Quantification of nucleated cells was approximated via reference gene primer amplification. The method was immunoSEQ multiplex PCR; TCRdb's version includes in-frame clones alone and lacks a portion of them. Clone size and V and J calls were adopted from that table, with D and trimming inferred from the DNA. The data contain approximately 50,000 clones, 85% of them singletons. Sequenced material: peripheral blood. This receptor was identified in a human donor in a cohort sampled during active COVID-19. The chain employs TRBV13 and TRBJ2-1; 9 bases align to TRBD2. The chain's CDR3 is CASSTLAGYNEQFF. In DNA, the CDR3 is TGTGCCAGCAGCACACTAGCGGGTTACAATGAGCAGTTCTTC.